The clone carrying this TCR beta chain has only a few counts. Its antigen is unknown. The sample is drawn from a study of T-cell memory formation after mild COVID-19. Per the germline V gene, CDR1 is LGHDT and CDR2 is YNNKEL (reference sequence). With 5 bases clipped from V and 6 bases from J, the junction kept 4 bases outside the gene matches. The CDR3 extends over 15 amino acids. Study findings and constraints: Later expanders leaned CD4+, whereas day 15 to 85 contracting clones were balanced CD4/CD8. There were some responding clones in pre-infection memory, which suggested that cross-reactive memory had joined.

Sample barcodes and UMIs were carried by the TCR alpha and TCR beta cDNA libraries that 5'RACE generated with constant-segment primers. MiXCR was run by TCRdb on the 5' RACE reads, yielding one entry per CDR3 protein. The data hold roughly 200,000 distinct CDR3 sequences, with about 9.2% observed a single time. The sample consisted of PBMCs or a T cell subset sorted from them (not recorded which). The chain combines TRBV3-1 with TRBJ2-5; 15 bases match TRBD2. The sequence was collected from a man between 18 and 35 years old who had mild COVID-19 (a few samples of this study predate the infection). Cell type and time point are not known. The CDR3 DNA is TGTGCCAGCAGCAGGGGACTAGCGGGGGGACAGACCCAGTACTTC. This codes for CASSRGLAGGQTQYF.